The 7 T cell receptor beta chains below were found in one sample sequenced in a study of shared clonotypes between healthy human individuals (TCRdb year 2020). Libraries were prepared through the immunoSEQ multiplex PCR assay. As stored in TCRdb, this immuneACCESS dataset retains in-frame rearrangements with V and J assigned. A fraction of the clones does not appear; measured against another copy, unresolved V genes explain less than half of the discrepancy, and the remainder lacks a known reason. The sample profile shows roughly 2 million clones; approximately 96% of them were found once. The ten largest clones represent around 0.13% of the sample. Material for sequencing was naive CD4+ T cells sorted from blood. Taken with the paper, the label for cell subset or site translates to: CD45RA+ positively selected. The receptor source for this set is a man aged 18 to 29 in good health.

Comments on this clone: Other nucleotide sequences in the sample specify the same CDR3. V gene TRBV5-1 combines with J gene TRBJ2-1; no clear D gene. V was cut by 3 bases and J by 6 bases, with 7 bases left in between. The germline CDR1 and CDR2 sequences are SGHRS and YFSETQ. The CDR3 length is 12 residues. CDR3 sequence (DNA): TGCGCCAGCAGCTCATCCGGCAATGAGCAGTTCTTC. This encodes CASSSSGNEQFF.

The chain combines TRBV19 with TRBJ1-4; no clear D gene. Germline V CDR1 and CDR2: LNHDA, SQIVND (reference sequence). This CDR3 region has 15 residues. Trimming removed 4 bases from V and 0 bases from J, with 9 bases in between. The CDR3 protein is CASSKSPATNEKLFF. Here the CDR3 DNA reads TGTGCCAGTAGTAAATCACCTGCAACTAATGAAAAACTGTTTTTT.

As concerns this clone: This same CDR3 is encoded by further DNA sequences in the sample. The CDR3 here is CASSLTSGSTDTQYF. CDR3 coding DNA: TGTGCCAGCAGTTTGACTAGCGGAAGCACAGATACGCAGTATTTT. This chain joins TRBV6-6 and TRBJ2-3; 9 nucleotides agree with TRBD2. The germline gives CDR1 MNHNY, CDR2 SVGAGI (reference sequence). The V segment lost 4 bases and the J segment 0 bases; nucleotides outside the gene matches: 2. This CDR3 is 15 amino acids long.

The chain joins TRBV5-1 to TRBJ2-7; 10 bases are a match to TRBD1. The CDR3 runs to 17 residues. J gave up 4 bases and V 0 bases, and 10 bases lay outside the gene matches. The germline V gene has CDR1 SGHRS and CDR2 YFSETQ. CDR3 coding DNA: TGCGCCAGCAGCTTGGGGTTATCGACAGGGGGCCTTTACGAGCAGTACTTC. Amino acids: CASSLGLSTGGLYEQYF. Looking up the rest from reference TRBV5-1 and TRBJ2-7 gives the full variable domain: KAGVTQTPRYLIKTRGQQVTLSCSPISGHRSVSWYQQTPGQGLQFLFEYFSETQRNKGNFPGRFSGRQFSNSRSEMNVSTLELGDSALYLCASSLGLSTGGLYEQYFGPGTRLTVT.

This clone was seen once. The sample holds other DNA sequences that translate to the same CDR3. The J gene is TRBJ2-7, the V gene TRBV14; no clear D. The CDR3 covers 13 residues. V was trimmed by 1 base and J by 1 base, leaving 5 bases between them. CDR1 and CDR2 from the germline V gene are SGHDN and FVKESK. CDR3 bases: TGTGCCAGCAGCCAAGGGCAGTCCTACGAGCAGTACTTC. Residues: CASSQGQSYEQYF.

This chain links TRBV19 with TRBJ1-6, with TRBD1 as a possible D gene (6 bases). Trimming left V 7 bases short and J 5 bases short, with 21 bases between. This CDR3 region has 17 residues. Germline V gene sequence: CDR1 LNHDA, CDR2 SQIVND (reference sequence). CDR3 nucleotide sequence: TGTGCCAGTACTCACCACCCAGGGGAATCTGATAATTCACCCCTCCACTTT. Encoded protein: CASTHHPGESDNSPLHF.

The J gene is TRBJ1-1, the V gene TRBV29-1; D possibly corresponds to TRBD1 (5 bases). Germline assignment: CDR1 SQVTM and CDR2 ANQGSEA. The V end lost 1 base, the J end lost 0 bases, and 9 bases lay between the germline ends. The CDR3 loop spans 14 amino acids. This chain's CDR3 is CSVEAGPMNTEAFF. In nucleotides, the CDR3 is TGCAGCGTTGAAGCAGGGCCGATGAACACTGAAGCTTTCTTT. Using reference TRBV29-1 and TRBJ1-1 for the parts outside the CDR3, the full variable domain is SAVISQKPSRDICQRGTSLTIQCQVDSQVTMMFWYRQQPGQSLTLIATANQGSEATYESGFVIDKFPISRPNLTFSTLTVSNMSPEDSSIYLCSVEAGPMNTEAFFGQGTRLTVV.